Each of the 27 T cell receptor beta chains below was sequenced from the same sample in a study of response to subunit inactivated influenza vaccine. One entry per CDR3 protein, called by TCRdb with MiXCR from the RT-PCR reads. The sample has hundreds of thousands of distinct CDR3 sequences, about 10% seen once; the top ten hold approximately 11%. This sample was shared with a second study, whose subject was T cells expressing NK-cell markers. From that study: UMIs were included in TCR beta cDNA generated by 5'RACE template switching.

The source material was PBMCs from blood, sampled on the day of vaccination. The origin of the receptors is a man aged 45-65 years who received an inactivated influenza vaccine.

V usage is TRBV28 and J usage is TRBJ2-5; 8 bases agree with TRBD1. J was trimmed by 2 bases and V by 6 bases; bases with no gene match: 5. Looked up from germline, CDR1 is MDHEN and CDR2 is SYDVKM. This CDR3 comprises 14 residues. The CDR3 here is CASSQDREQETQYF. The CDR3 DNA is TGTGCCAGCAGCCAGGACAGGGAACAAGAGACCCAGTACTTC.

The DNA of the CDR3 is TGTGCCAGCAGTTTTTCGCGTAGCCCCCAGTTCTTC. Translated, it gives CASSFSRSPQFF. V gene TRBV12-3 or TRBV12-4 combines with J gene TRBJ2-1; D is ambiguous. The CDR3 loop spans 12 amino acids. V was clipped by 3 bases and J by 13 bases, with 13 bases between them.

This chain uses TRBV19 with TRBJ2-3; D is uncertain. This CDR3 comprises 13 residues. Trimming cost V 5 bases and J 6 bases, with 12 bases left between them. The germline V gene has CDR1 LNHDA and CDR2 SQIVND (reference sequence). The CDR3 spells CASSFLHRDTQYF. CDR3 nucleotide sequence: TGTGCCAGTAGTTTCCTCCACCGGGATACGCAGTATTTT.

Ten or more counts support this clonotype. The chain links TRBV28 to TRBJ1-1, with 7 positions matching TRBD1. The CDR3 loop spans 14 amino acids. CDR1 is MDHEN, CDR2 SYDVKM, per germline. The V and J ends lost 10 bases and 5 bases, in that order; junction bases with no gene match: 13. DNA of the CDR3: TGTGCCACTAAGAGTTGGGCAGGGGGGACTGAAGCTTTCTTT. It specifies CATKSWAGGTEAFF.

The sample holds many counts of this clonotype. The rearrangement joins TRBV29-1 to TRBJ2-1, with a weak D call TRBD1 (6 bases). V lost 1 base to trimming and J lost 0 bases, with 10 bases between them. This CDR3 contains 15 residues. The germline V gene has CDR1 SQVTM and CDR2 ANQGSEA. The DNA of the CDR3 is TGCAGCGTTGAAGGACAGGAGTTCTCCTACAATGAGCAGTTCTTC. This translates into CSVEGQEFSYNEQFF.

The chain is built from TRBV11-2 and TRBJ2-1, with TRBD2 identical over 16 bases. The germline V gene has CDR1 SGHAT and CDR2 FQNNGV. Trimming removed 3 bases from V and 7 bases from J; junction bases left unmatched: 9. CDR3 length: 18 amino acids. The CDR3: CASSFLGLAGGPGNEQFF. Written as DNA, the CDR3 is TGTGCCAGCAGCTTTCTGGGACTAGCGGGAGGGCCAGGAAATGAGCAGTTCTTC.

The chain recombines TRBV30 with TRBJ1-4, with a weak D call TRBD1 (6 bases). Germline V gives CDR1 GTSNPN, CDR2 SVGIG (reference sequence). The CDR3 has 12 residues. Trimming pared 8 bases from V and 7 bases from J, leaving 14 bases between. The CDR3 sequence: CAGGGQGEKLFF. The CDR3 coding sequence is TGTGCCGGGGGGGGGCAGGGTGAAAAACTGTTTTTT. Looking up the rest from reference TRBV30 and TRBJ1-4 gives the full variable domain: SQTIHQWPATLVQPVGSPLSLECTVEGTSNPNLYWYRQAAGRGLQLLFYSVGIGQISSEVPQNLSASRPQDRQFILSSKKLLLSDSGFYLCAGGGQGEKLFFGSGTQLSVL.

This clonotype has just a few counts. V is TRBV20-1 and J is TRBJ2-7; 9 bases align to TRBD2. Per germline, CDR1 DFQATT and CDR2 SNEGSKA (reference sequence). The CDR3 covers 14 residues. V gave up 6 bases and J gave up 5 bases; unmatched junction bases: 11. The CDR3 loop reads CSASGLAGKNEQYF. The CDR3, as DNA: TGCAGTGCCAGCGGCCTAGCGGGGAAAAACGAGCAGTACTTC.

The chain employs TRBV28 and TRBJ2-1; the match to TRBD2 covers 8 bases. The germline V gene has CDR1 MDHEN and CDR2 SYDVKM. The CDR3 sequence is 13 residues long. Germline trimming cut 10 bases from V and 2 bases from J; bases unmatched to any gene: 4. CDR3 sequence (DNA): TGTGCCACAGGACTAGCACCCTACAATGAGCAGTTCTTC. Amino acids: CATGLAPYNEQFF.

This clonotype was counted a few times. The genes are TRBV20-1 and TRBJ2-7; possibly TRBD1 for D (6 bases). The CDR3 runs to 11 residues. From germline, CDR1 is DFQATT and CDR2 SNEGSKA (reference sequence). The CDR3 loop reads CRAGDSYEQYF. As DNA, the CDR3 is TGCAGGGCAGGGGATTCCTACGAGCAGTACTTC.

The chain employs TRBV5-1 and TRBJ2-1; a weak D match, TRBD1 (6 bases). In germline, CDR1 is SGHRS, CDR2 YFSETQ. This CDR3 contains 14 residues. V was cut by 1 base and J by 10 bases, with 15 bases left in between. This CDR3 is CASSLSGRGYEQFF. DNA for the CDR3: TGCGCCAGCAGCTTGTCGGGAAGGGGGTACGAGCAGTTCTTC.

This chain joins TRBV20-1 and TRBJ2-1; a weak D match, TRBD1 (5 bases). V dropped 1 base and J dropped 0 bases, with 13 bases sitting between them. Germline V gene data show CDR1 as DFQATT and CDR2 as SNEGSKA (reference sequence). The CDR3 runs to 16 residues. As DNA, the CDR3 is TGCAGTGCTAGAGTGCAGGGTCTCAGCTCCTACAATGAGCAGTTCTTC. Encoded protein: CSARVQGLSSYNEQFF.

The chain has TRBV20-1 and TRBJ2-1; the D gene is possibly TRBD2 (5 bases). CDR3 size: 12 residues. CDR1 is DFQATT, CDR2 SNEGSKA, per germline (reference sequence). Trimming took off 4 bases at V and 7 bases at J, with 11 bases between the two ends. The DNA for the CDR3 is TGCAGTGCTAACTATCGGGGAAATGAGCAGTTCTTC. It is translated as CSANYRGNEQFF.

This chain connects TRBV10-3 to TRBJ2-1, with 7 bases lining up with TRBD2. The CDR3 totals 13 residues. Germline CDR1 ENHRY, CDR2 SYGVKD. V lost 10 bases to trimming and J lost 4 bases; unmatched junction nucleotides: 7. The CDR3 DNA reads as TGTGCCACCGGACTAGTGCTGTACAATGAGCAGTTCTTC. As protein: CATGLVLYNEQFF.

The V and J genes are TRBV5-5 and TRBJ2-1; D is uncertain. Trimming took 2 bases from V and 2 from J, leaving 8 bases between them. This CDR3 has 14 amino acids. Germline lookup yields CDR1 SGHKS and CDR2 YYEKEE (reference sequence). In DNA, the CDR3 is TGTGCCAGCAGCTTACAAGGAGCCTACAATGAGCAGTTCTTC. Its translation: CASSLQGAYNEQFF.

This clonotype was found many times. V and J are TRBV20-1 and TRBJ2-1; 14 bases match TRBD2. The CDR3 is 17 amino acids. Looked up from germline, CDR1 is DFQATT and CDR2 is SNEGSKA (reference sequence). Trimming took 2 bases from V and 4 from J; bases not matched to a gene: 7. The CDR3: CSARSRTSGRSYNEQFF. In DNA form, the CDR3 reads TGCAGTGCTAGATCCCGGACTAGCGGGAGGTCATACAATGAGCAGTTCTTC.

This clonotype was seen many times. J is TRBJ2-3 and V is TRBV7-8; maybe TRBD2 (7 bases). The CDR3 contains 16 residues. Germline CDR1 reads SGHVS; CDR2 reads FQNEAQ. V lost 5 bases, J lost 2 bases, and 17 bases lay in between. The DNA of the CDR3 is TGTGCCAGCAGCCCCACTAGGGGGGGTTTCACAGATACGCAGTATTTT. Translated, it gives CASSPTRGGFTDTQYF.

This clonotype has a handful of counts. The J gene is TRBJ1-5, the V gene TRBV20-1; D remains ambiguous. Per germline, CDR1 DFQATT and CDR2 SNEGSKA (reference sequence). This CDR3 region has 13 residues. The V and J ends lost 3 bases and 9 bases respectively, with 15 bases between them. The chain's CDR3 is CSASVADLGPQHF. CDR3 bases: TGCAGTGCTAGTGTGGCAGACTTAGGGCCCCAGCATTTT.

This clonotype came up many times. The chain combines TRBV10-3 with TRBJ2-4; D possibly corresponds to TRBD2 (6 bases). The CDR3 spans 15 residues. From germline, CDR1 is ENHRY and CDR2 SYGVKD. V was trimmed by 2 bases and J by 7 bases, leaving 15 bases between them. Here the CDR3 DNA reads TGTGCCATCAGTGAGATGGGGGGATCTGATAACATTCAGTACTTC. This encodes CAISEMGGSDNIQYF.

This clonotype showed up just a few times. The rearrangement joins TRBV28 to TRBJ1-5, with no clear D. The CDR3 loop spans 13 amino acids. V was pared by 3 bases and J by 7 bases, with 10 bases between. CDR1 MDHEN and CDR2 SYDVKM come from the germline V gene. The chain's CDR3 is CASSFGRWQPQHF. The CDR3, as DNA: TGTGCCAGCAGTTTTGGGCGGTGGCAGCCCCAGCATTTT.

The chain is built from TRBV18 and TRBJ2-5, with unresolved D. The CDR3 runs to 13 residues. Germline CDR1 is KGHSH and CDR2 is LQKENI. V gave up 1 base and J gave up 5 bases, with 8 bases separating them. CDR3 loop: CASSPRQRETQYF. CDR3 sequence (DNA): TGTGCCAGCTCACCACGACAACGGGAGACCCAGTACTTC.

The rearrangement uses TRBV15 and TRBJ2-5; perhaps TRBD1 as D (6 bases). CDR1 is LNHNV and CDR2 is YYDKDF in the germline V gene (reference sequence). CDR3 size: 13 residues. V was trimmed by 6 bases and J by 0 bases, leaving 8 bases between them. CDR3 loop: CATSDRYQETQYF. In DNA form, the CDR3 reads TGTGCCACCAGTGACAGGTACCAAGAGACCCAGTACTTC. Together with reference TRBV15 and TRBJ2-5, the CDR3 gives the full variable domain: DAMVIQNPRYQVTQFGKPVTLSCSQTLNHNVMYWYQQKSSQAPKLLFHYYDKDFNNEADTPDNFQSRRPNTSFCFLDIRSPGLGDTAMYLCATSDRYQETQYFGPGTRLLVL.

The V and J genes are TRBV28 and TRBJ2-7, with 14 bases that match TRBD2. The V and J ends lost 3 bases and 3 bases, in that order; junction bases with no gene match: 4. This CDR3 comprises 16 residues. Looked up from germline, CDR1 is MDHEN and CDR2 is SYDVKM. The chain's CDR3 is CASSFGTSGSYYEQYF. CDR3 in DNA: TGTGCCAGCAGTTTCGGGACTAGCGGGAGTTACTACGAGCAGTACTTC.

This clonotype was picked up many times. The chain has TRBV12-3 or TRBV12-4 and TRBJ2-2; D unclear. This CDR3 spans 14 amino acids. V was pared by 1 base and J by 5 bases, with 8 bases between. CDR3 loop: CASSLGRATGELFF. The CDR3 bases are TGTGCCAGCAGTTTAGGCAGAGCGACCGGGGAGCTGTTTTTT.

This rearrangement joins TRBV6-5 to TRBJ1-1; D call uncertain. Germline-derived CDR1 and CDR2 are MNHEY and SVGAGI. Trimming left V 0 bases short and J 4 bases short, with 9 bases between. There are 14 residues in the CDR3. The CDR3 coding sequence is TGTGCCAGCAGTTACTCCTGGGAAGGCACTGAAGCTTTCTTT. It codes for CASSYSWEGTEAFF.

At least ten counts were recorded for this clonotype. This sequence joins TRBV20-1 and TRBJ1-1; perhaps TRBD1 as D (6 bases). The CDR3 consists of 12 residues. Germline V gives CDR1 DFQATT, CDR2 SNEGSKA (reference sequence). V dropped 7 bases and J dropped 3 bases, with 12 bases sitting between them. The DNA for the CDR3 is TGCAGTGTAGCGGGACATTACACTGAAGCTTTCTTT. Residues: CSVAGHYTEAFF.

The chain recombines TRBV7-6 with TRBJ1-5; tentative D call: TRBD1 (5 bases). Per germline, CDR1 SGHVS and CDR2 FNYEAQ. This CDR3 is built from 17 residues. V was pared by 4 bases and J by 4 bases, with 20 bases between. The CDR3 is CASSSGQRDDKNQPQHF. In DNA, the CDR3 is TGTGCCAGCAGCTCGGGGCAGAGGGACGACAAGAATCAGCCCCAGCATTTT.